This paragraph reports one TCR beta chain. Libraries were prepared by immunoSEQ multiplex PCR; TCRdb keeps only in-frame clonotypes and omits some of them. There are about 77,000 clones in the sample; about 88% occur only once, and around 1.8% lies in the top ten. The data stem from a study of T cell changes during pregnancy in multiple sclerosis. V was trimmed by 1 base and J by 4 bases, leaving 10 bases between them. The V gene's germline CDR1 is KGHSH and CDR2 LQKENI. The CDR3 is 15 amino acids. The sequences come from peripheral blood, collected before pregnancy. The rearrangement joins TRBV18 to TRBJ2-2; D ambiguous. The receptor was isolated from a female donor with multiple sclerosis, enrolled in a pregnancy study. CDR3 nucleotides: TGTGCCAGCTCACCACTATCCCCCGGCACCGGGGAGCTGTTTTTT. Translated: CASSPLSPGTGELFF.